The TCR beta chain described here comes from a study of CD8+ T cells in alopecia areata. Losses at the gene ends were 3 bases for V and 5 bases for J; bases not matched to a gene: 7. Germline CDR1 reads SGDLS; CDR2 reads YYNGEE. CDR3 length: 15 residues. On this clone itself: What it recognizes is unknown.

Whole-study findings and limits: During tofacitinib treatment, many expanded lesional clones remained in scalp and blood.

Extraction of RNA preceded its reverse transcription into cDNA, which served as the sequencing template. The method was immunoSEQ multiplex PCR; TCRdb's version includes in-frame clones alone and lacks a portion of them. The data contain 200,000 or so clones, more than 45% of them seen just once; the ten biggest clones take up under 7%. Treatment meaning: oral pan-JAK inhibitor, 5-10 mg twice daily. This sequence joins TRBV9 and TRBJ2-7; 11 nucleotides agree with TRBD1. This specimen consisted of CD4+ T cells sorted from blood, obtained at week 24, from a patient treated with tofacitinib. The sequence was obtained from a human donor with alopecia areata. The CDR3 region has the DNA TGTGCCAGCAGCGCCCAGGGGACAGGGGGAAACGAGCAGTACTTC. Translating it yields CASSAQGTGGNEQYF.